The 2 T cell receptor beta chains in this list originate from one sample, sequenced in a study of Graves' ophthalmopathy and Graves' hyperthyroidism (dated by TCRdb to 2016 to 2019). The data were produced on an Illumina HiSeq 2000. For repertoire sequencing, TCR beta CDR3 regions were amplified from RNA transcripts. The first round was an RT-PCR using HTBI primers with the Qiagen OneStep RT-PCR kit, and this first round was followed by a second-round multiplex PCR, then size selection and purification. Starting from the raw public reads, TCRdb applied fastp trimming at Q25, assembled clones with MiXCR and retained in-frame beta chains. Identical CDR3 proteins give one entry, which carries the most common genes and DNA. Within this sample are 400,000 to 450,000 distinct CDR3 sequences, with approximately 21% of them counted one time only. The ten largest clones represent approximately 3% of the sample.

The specimen was peripheral blood. All receptors derive from a woman younger than 30 with stable Graves' hyperthyroidism. Donor details come from another sample of the same person, matched by shared clones.

The rearrangement links TRBV6-1 to TRBJ2-5, with a possible D match to TRBD2 (6 bases). CDR3 length: 14 amino acids. Deletions cut 6 bases from V and 7 bases from J, with 18 bases between. Germline V CDR1 and CDR2: MNHNS, SASEGT. The CDR3: CASSDGGASVTQYF. The DNA for the CDR3 is TGTGCCAGCAGCGACGGCGGGGCGTCAGTGACCCAGTACTTC.

The V call is TRBV6-1, the J call TRBJ1-2; maybe TRBD1 (5 bases). Germline loops: CDR1 MNHNS, CDR2 SASEGT. The CDR3 loop spans 14 amino acids. Between the trimmed V and J ends, which lost 7 bases and 4 bases, there was a span of 16 bases. Here the CDR3 reads CASISVQGPYGYTF. In nucleotides, the CDR3 is TGTGCCAGCATCAGCGTTCAGGGCCCCTATGGCTACACCTTC.